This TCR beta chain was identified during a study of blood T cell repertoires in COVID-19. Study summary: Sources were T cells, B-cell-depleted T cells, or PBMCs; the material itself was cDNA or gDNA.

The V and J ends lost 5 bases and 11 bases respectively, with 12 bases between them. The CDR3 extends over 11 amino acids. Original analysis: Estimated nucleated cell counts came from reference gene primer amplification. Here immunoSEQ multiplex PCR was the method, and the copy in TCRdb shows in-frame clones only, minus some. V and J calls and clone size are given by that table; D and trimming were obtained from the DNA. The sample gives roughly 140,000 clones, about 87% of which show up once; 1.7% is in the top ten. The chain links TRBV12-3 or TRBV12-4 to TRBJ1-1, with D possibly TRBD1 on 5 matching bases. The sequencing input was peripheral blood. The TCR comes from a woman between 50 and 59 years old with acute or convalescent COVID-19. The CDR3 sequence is CASSQGTRAFF. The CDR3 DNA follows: TGTGCCAGCAGTCAGGGTACCAGGGCTTTCTTT.